Presented here are 13 T cell receptor beta chains from one specimen sequenced in a study of OX40 agonist ivuxolimab in advanced cancers. To prepare the library, the immunoSEQ multiplex PCR assay was applied. TCRdb's version of the immuneACCESS table is confined to in-frame rearrangements and falls short of the full clone set. An unresolved V gene accounts for under half of the shortfall where checked; the remainder is of unknown origin. The sample has about 89,000 clones on record, about 88% of them singletons. The ten largest clonotypes hold approximately 0.28% of the sample. Sequencing used CD4+ or CD8+ T cells sorted from blood, obtained in a trial of the OX40 agonist ivuxolimab. The receptors shown here come from an adult with an advanced solid tumor such as melanoma, head and neck, liver or kidney cancer.

The chain recombines TRBV9 with TRBJ2-3; either TRBD1 or TRBD2 may fit D (5 bases each). Trimming stripped 0 bases from V and 6 bases from J, with 17 bases between. The CDR3 totals 16 residues. Germline assignment: CDR1 SGDLS and CDR2 YYNGEE. The CDR3 loop reads CASSVGGDPRWDTQYF. The CDR3 DNA sequence: TGTGCCAGCAGCGTAGGAGGGGACCCTAGGTGGGATACGCAGTATTTT.

The CDR3 bases are TGTGCCAGCAGCCCCCTCAGGAAAGAAGAGACCCAGTACTTC. Protein: CASSPLRKEETQYF. The chain is built from TRBV7-9 and TRBJ2-5; no reliable D call. The CDR3 consists of 14 residues. Looked up from germline, CDR1 is SEHNR and CDR2 is FQNEAQ (reference sequence). With 5 bases removed from V and 3 bases from J, the gap between germline ends came to 13 bases.

J is TRBJ1-1 and V is TRBV19; a weak D match, TRBD1 (5 bases). This CDR3 has 14 amino acids. Per germline, CDR1 LNHDA and CDR2 SQIVND (reference sequence). V lost 7 bases, J lost 1 base, and 13 bases lay in between. The CDR3 DNA reads as TGTGCCAGTAAAATAGGGGCCACGAACACTGAAGCTTTCTTT. Translating it yields CASKIGATNTEAFF.

The chain couples TRBV27 to TRBJ2-7; perhaps D is TRBD1 or TRBD2 (6 bases each). Trimming removed 6 bases from V and 2 bases from J, with 17 bases in between. This CDR3 region has 15 residues. Germline V gives CDR1 MNHEY, CDR2 SMNVEV (reference sequence). The CDR3, as DNA: TGTGCCAGCAGAGTGGTAGGGGGGCAAACCTACGAGCAGTACTTC. Its translation: CASRVVGGQTYEQYF.

This clone was picked up one time. This chain uses TRBV19 with TRBJ1-1, with D uncertain. The CDR3 spans 15 residues. Germline assignment: CDR1 LNHDA and CDR2 SQIVND (reference sequence). Between the trimmed V and J ends, which lost 0 bases and 3 bases, there was a span of 11 bases. The CDR3 loop is CASSIERARDTEAFF. The CDR3 DNA reads as TGTGCCAGTAGTATAGAAAGGGCTAGGGACACTGAAGCTTTCTTT.

This chain links TRBV7-2 with TRBJ2-1, with D possibly TRBD2 on 5 matching bases. CDR1 and CDR2 from the germline V gene are SGHTA and FQGNSA. V was trimmed by 7 bases and J by 5 bases, leaving 15 bases between them. This CDR3 spans 14 amino acids. The CDR3 is CASTPPGSDNEQFF. CDR3 sequence (DNA): TGTGCCAGCACCCCCCCCGGTAGCGACAATGAGCAGTTCTTC. Complete variable domain (other parts from reference TRBV7-2 and TRBJ2-1): GAGVSQSPSNKVTEKGKDVELRCDPISGHTALYWYRQSLGQGLEFLIYFQGNSAPDKSGLPSDRFSAERTGGSVSTLTIQRTQQEDSAVYLCASTPPGSDNEQFFGPGTRLTVL.

The chain couples TRBV15 to TRBJ2-5; 7 nucleotides line up with TRBD2. The CDR3 covers 17 residues. Germline trimming cut 5 bases from V and 4 bases from J; bases unmatched to any gene: 16. Germline V CDR1 and CDR2: LNHNV, YYDKDF (reference sequence). The CDR3 here is CATSWGEGSGEGETQYF. Written as DNA, the CDR3 is TGTGCCACCAGCTGGGGGGAGGGTAGCGGAGAGGGAGAGACCCAGTACTTC.

The V and J genes are TRBV6-5 and TRBJ1-1, with D tentatively TRBD1 (5 bases). The CDR3 totals 13 residues. Looked up from germline, CDR1 is MNHEY and CDR2 is SVGAGI. Trimming took off 3 bases at V and 3 bases at J, with 8 bases between the two ends. CDR3 region: CASSYRQYTEAFF. The CDR3 DNA reads as TGTGCCAGCAGTTATAGACAGTACACTGAAGCTTTCTTT.

This clone was recorded only once. The chain uses TRBV5-4 and TRBJ2-7, with D unresolved. Between the trimmed V and J ends, which lost 2 bases and 6 bases, there was a span of 18 bases. The V gene's germline CDR1 is SGHNT and CDR2 YYREEE (reference sequence). This CDR3 is built from 15 residues. The DNA for the CDR3 is TGTGCCAGCAGCTTCGGCAGTCTCGTGATTCGCGAGCAGTACTTC. Protein product: CASSFGSLVIREQYF. Looking up the rest from reference TRBV5-4 and TRBJ2-7 gives the full variable domain: ETGVTQSPTHLIKTRGQQVTLRCSSQSGHNTVSWYQQALGQGPQFIFQYYREEENGRGNFPPRFSGLQFPNYSSELNVNALELDDSALYLCASSFGSLVIREQYFGPGTRLTVT.

The genes are TRBV4-1 and TRBJ1-1, with TRBD1 identical over 9 bases. This CDR3 spans 14 amino acids. Germline V gene data show CDR1 as MGHRA and CDR2 as YSYEKL. The V segment lost 6 bases and the J segment 5 bases; nucleotides outside the gene matches: 7. The CDR3 reads CASRSTGGRTEAFF. CDR3 bases: TGCGCCAGCAGATCTACAGGGGGCAGGACTGAAGCTTTCTTT.

The chain has TRBV6-1 and TRBJ1-5, with a possible D match to TRBD1 (6 bases). V lost 2 bases and J lost 2, with 13 bases in between. This CDR3 spans 16 amino acids. Germline V gives CDR1 MNHNS, CDR2 SASEGT. DNA for the CDR3: TGTGCCAGCAGTGAATGGAAAGGGGGTGGCAATCAGCCCCAGCATTTT. As protein: CASSEWKGGGNQPQHF.

The chain uses TRBV5-6 and TRBJ2-5; 8 nucleotides align to TRBD1. CDR1 and CDR2 (germline): SGHDT, YYEEEE. The CDR3 covers 13 residues. With V trimmed by 7 bases and J by 2 bases, 4 bases remained unmatched. The CDR3 region is CASGQGLQETQYF. The DNA for the CDR3 is TGTGCCAGCGGACAGGGATTACAAGAGACCCAGTACTTC.

The CDR3 DNA follows: TGTGCCAGCAGCCGTACGCAGCGGGGGGCCCGCACAGATACGCAGTATTTT. This codes for CASSRTQRGARTDTQYF. V and J are TRBV5-8 and TRBJ2-3, with 9 bases matching TRBD2. Looked up from germline, CDR1 is SGHTS and CDR2 is YDEGEE. This CDR3 has 17 residues. The V segment lost 4 bases and the J segment 1 base; nucleotides outside the gene matches: 10.